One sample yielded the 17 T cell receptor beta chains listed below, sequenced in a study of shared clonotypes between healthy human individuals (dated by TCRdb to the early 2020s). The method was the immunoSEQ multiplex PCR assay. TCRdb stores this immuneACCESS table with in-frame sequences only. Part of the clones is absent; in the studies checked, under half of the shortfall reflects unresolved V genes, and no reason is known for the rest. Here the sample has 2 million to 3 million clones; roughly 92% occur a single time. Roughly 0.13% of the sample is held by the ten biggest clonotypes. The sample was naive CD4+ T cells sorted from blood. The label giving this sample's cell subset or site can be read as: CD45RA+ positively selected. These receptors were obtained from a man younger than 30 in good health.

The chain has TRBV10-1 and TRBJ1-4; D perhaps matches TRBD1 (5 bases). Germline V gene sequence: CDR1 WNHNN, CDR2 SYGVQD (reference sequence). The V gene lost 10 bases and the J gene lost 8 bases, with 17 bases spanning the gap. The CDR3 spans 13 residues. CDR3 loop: CATPGILPEKLFF. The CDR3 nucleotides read TGCGCCACCCCAGGGATTCTGCCCGAAAAACTGTTTTTT.

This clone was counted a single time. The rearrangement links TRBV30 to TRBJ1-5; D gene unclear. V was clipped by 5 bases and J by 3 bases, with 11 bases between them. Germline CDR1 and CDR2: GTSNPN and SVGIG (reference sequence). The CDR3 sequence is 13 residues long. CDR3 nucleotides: TGTGCCTGGGCTCGACATGACAATCAGCCCCAGCATTTT. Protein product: CAWARHDNQPQHF.

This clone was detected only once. This CDR3 reads CSVVERTETQYF. In DNA form, the CDR3 reads TGCAGCGTTGTCGAGCGGACGGAGACCCAGTACTTC. The chain uses TRBV29-1 and TRBJ2-5; the D gene is possibly TRBD2 (5 bases). The CDR3 has 12 amino acids. CDR1 and CDR2 from the germline V gene are SQVTM and ANQGSEA. V was shortened by 4 bases and J by 5 bases, with 11 bases between the two germline ends.

The DNA for the CDR3 is TGTGCCAGCAGTGTACTTGATCAGCCCCAGCATTTT. Residues: CASSVLDQPQHF. The chain has TRBV6-1 and TRBJ1-5; D unresolved. CDR3 length: 12 residues. Germline-derived CDR1 and CDR2 are MNHNS and SASEGT. The V end was cut by 4 bases, the J end by 5 bases, with 6 bases between.

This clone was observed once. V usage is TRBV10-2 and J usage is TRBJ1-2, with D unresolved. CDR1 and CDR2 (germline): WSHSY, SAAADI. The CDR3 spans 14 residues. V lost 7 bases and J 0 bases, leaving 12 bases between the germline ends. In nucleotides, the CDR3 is TGCGCCAGCACAAGGCTCCAGTCTAACTATGGCTACACCTTC. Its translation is CASTRLQSNYGYTF.

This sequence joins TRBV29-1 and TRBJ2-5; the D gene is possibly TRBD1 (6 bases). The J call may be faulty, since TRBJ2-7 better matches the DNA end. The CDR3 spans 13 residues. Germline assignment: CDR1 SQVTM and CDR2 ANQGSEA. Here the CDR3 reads CSVEGKQGNEQYF. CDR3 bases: TGCAGCGTTGAAGGGAAACAGGGTAACGAGCAGTACTTC.

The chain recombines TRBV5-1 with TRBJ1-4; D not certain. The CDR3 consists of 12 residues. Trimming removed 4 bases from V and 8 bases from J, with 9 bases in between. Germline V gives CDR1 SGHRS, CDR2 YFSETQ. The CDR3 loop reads CASSPPDEKLFF. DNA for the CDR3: TGCGCCAGCAGCCCTCCGGACGAAAAACTGTTTTTT.

CDR3 sequence (DNA): TGTGCCAGCACCCAGGGAGCGAACACTGAAGCTTTCTTT. Its translation is CASTQGANTEAFF. This chain connects TRBV18 to TRBJ1-1; TRBD1 might be the D (5 bases). CDR1 is KGHSH, CDR2 LQKENI, per germline. V lost 8 bases to trimming and J lost 1 base, with 11 bases between them. This CDR3 region has 13 residues.

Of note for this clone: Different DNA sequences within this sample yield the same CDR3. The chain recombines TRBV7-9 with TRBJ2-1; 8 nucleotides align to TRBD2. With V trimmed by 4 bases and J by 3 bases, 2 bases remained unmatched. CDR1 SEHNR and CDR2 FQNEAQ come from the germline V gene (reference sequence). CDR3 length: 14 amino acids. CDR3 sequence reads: CASSSSGGYNEQFF. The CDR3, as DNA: TGTGCCAGCAGCTCCAGCGGGGGCTACAATGAGCAGTTCTTC.

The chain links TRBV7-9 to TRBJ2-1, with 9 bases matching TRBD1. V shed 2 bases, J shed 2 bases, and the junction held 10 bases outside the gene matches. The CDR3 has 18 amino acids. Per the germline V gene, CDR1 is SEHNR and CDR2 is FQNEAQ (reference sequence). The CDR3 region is CASSLLHRTGDAYNEQFF. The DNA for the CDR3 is TGTGCCAGCAGCTTACTACACCGGACAGGGGACGCCTACAATGAGCAGTTCTTC.

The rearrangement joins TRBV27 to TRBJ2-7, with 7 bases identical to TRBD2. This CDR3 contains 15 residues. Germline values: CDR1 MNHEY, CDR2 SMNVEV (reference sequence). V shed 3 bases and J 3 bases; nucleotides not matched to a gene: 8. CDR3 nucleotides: TGTGCCAGCAGTTTGGCGGGGGTAGTGGGCTACGAGCAGTACTTC. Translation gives CASSLAGVVGYEQYF.

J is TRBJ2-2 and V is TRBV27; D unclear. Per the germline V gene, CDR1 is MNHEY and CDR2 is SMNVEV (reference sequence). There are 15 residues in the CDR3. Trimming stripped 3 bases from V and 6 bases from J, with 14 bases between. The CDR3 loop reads CASSFSVQSPGELFF. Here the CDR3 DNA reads TGTGCCAGCAGTTTCAGCGTTCAGAGCCCCGGGGAGCTGTTTTTT.

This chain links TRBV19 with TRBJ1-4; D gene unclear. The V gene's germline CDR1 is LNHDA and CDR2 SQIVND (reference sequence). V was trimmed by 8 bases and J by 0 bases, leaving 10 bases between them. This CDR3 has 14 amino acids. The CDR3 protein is CASGPLATNEKLFF. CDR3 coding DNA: TGTGCCAGTGGTCCTCTTGCAACTAATGAAAAACTGTTTTTT.

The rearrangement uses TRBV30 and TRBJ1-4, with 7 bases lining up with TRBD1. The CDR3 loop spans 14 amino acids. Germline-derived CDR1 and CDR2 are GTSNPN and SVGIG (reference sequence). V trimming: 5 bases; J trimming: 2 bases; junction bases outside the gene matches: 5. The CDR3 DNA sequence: TGTGCCTGGGACAGGGACCGGACTAATGAAAAACTGTTTTTT. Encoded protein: CAWDRDRTNEKLFF.

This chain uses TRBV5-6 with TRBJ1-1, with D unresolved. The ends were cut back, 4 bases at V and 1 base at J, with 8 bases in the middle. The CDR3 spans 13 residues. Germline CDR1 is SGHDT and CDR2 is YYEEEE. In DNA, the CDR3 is TGTGCCAGCAGCGTAGACAAGAACACTGAAGCTTTCTTT. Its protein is CASSVDKNTEAFF.

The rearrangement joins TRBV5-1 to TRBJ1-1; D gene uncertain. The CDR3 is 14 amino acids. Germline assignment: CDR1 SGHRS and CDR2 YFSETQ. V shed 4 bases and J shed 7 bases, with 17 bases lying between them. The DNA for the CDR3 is TGCGCCAGCAGCCCGGCCCGGGAGGGCAGTGAAGCTTTCTTT. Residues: CASSPAREGSEAFF.

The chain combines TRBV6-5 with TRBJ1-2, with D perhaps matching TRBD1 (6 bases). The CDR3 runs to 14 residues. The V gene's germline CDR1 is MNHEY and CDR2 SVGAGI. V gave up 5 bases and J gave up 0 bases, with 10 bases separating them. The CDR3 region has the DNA TGTGCCAGCAGTGGAGCAGGGGCTAACTATGGCTACACCTTC. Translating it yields CASSGAGANYGYTF.